One and the same sample provided the 15 T cell receptor beta chains below, sequenced in a study of T-cell reconstitution after alpha-beta-depleted transplantation in children (dated by TCRdb to the mid-2010s). The library was made by PCR. The instrument was an Illumina HiSeq 2500. To normalize quantification of the TCRbeta repertoire, the TCR libraries were built with molecular barcoding that relied on unique molecular identifiers. TCRdb reprocessed the public reads (quality trimming at Q25 with fastp, clone calling with MiXCR) and kept in-frame beta chains. CDR3 protein sequences are deduplicated, and each keeps its most common genes and DNA. The sample data list 200,000 to 250,000 distinct CDR3 sequences, and approximately 9.5% of these were observed just once. The ten largest clones represent over 5% of the sample. The sample was PBMCs from the stem cell graft donor, taken from the stem cell graft. The source of these receptors is a human donor who donated a stem cell graft to a child with acute lymphoblastic leukemia.

This clonotype was found a few times. Written as DNA, the CDR3 is TGCGCCAGCAGCCGGGACAGGGGAACATATTCACCCCTCCACTTT. Protein sequence: CASSRDRGTYSPLHF. The chain links TRBV5-1 to TRBJ1-6; 10 bases are a match to TRBD1. The germline gives CDR1 SGHRS, CDR2 YFSETQ. J lost 8 bases, V lost 4 bases, and 6 bases had no gene match. The CDR3 is made up of 15 amino acids.

J is TRBJ2-3 and V is TRBV7-8, with 8 bases lining up with TRBD2. The trim removed 7 bases at V and 6 bases at J, leaving 15 bases unmatched. Germline V CDR1 and CDR2: SGHVS, FQNEAQ. The CDR3 sequence is 16 residues long. The CDR3 here is CASNSEKRGYKDTQYF. CDR3 nucleotide sequence: TGTGCCAGCAACAGCGAGAAGCGGGGGTACAAGGATACGCAGTATTTT.

V usage is TRBV3-1 and J usage is TRBJ2-1; 12 nucleotides line up with TRBD2. CDR3 size: 18 residues. V lost 4 bases and J lost 0; bases outside the gene matches: 7. CDR1 is LGHDT and CDR2 is YNNKEL in the germline V gene (reference sequence). DNA of the CDR3: TGTGCCAGCAGCCTCCTGACTAGCGGGGGCAGCTCCTACAATGAGCAGTTCTTC. This codes for CASSLLTSGGSSYNEQFF.

This clonotype was observed many times. The chain uses TRBV27 and TRBJ2-7; tentatively, D is TRBD2 (6 bases). Germline V gene sequence: CDR1 MNHEY, CDR2 SMNVEV (reference sequence). Trimming removed 3 bases at V and 3 bases at J, with 15 bases between. The CDR3 length is 15 residues. The CDR3 region is CASSLMGGRGYEQYF. In DNA, the CDR3 is TGTGCCAGCAGTTTGATGGGGGGAAGGGGCTACGAGCAGTACTTC.

This clonotype was seen more than once but under ten times. The chain carries TRBV5-1 and TRBJ2-1; TRBD1 matches 8 bases. Germline CDR1 is SGHRS and CDR2 is YFSETQ. With V trimmed by 4 bases and J by 7 bases, 19 bases remained unmatched. This CDR3 region has 18 residues. CDR3 amino acids: CASSVEGGGAGGHNEQFF. CDR3 in DNA: TGCGCCAGCAGCGTGGAAGGTGGAGGGGCAGGGGGCCATAATGAGCAGTTCTTC.

This clonotype was picked up many times. The rearrangement links TRBV5-6 to TRBJ2-5; 7 bases are a match to TRBD2. The germline V gene encodes CDR1 SGHDT and CDR2 YYEEEE. The V gene end was trimmed by 0 bases and the J gene end by 5 bases; junction bases not matched to a gene: 4. The CDR3 is 14 residues long. CDR3 sequence (DNA): TGTGCCAGCAGCTTGGACGGGGGGTCGGAGACCCAGTACTTC. Its protein product is CASSLDGGSETQYF.

The chain carries TRBV7-9 and TRBJ1-6, with D tentatively TRBD1 (6 bases). CDR1 SEHNR and CDR2 FQNEAQ come from the germline V gene (reference sequence). V was pared by 5 bases and J by 8 bases, with 19 bases between. The CDR3 consists of 16 residues. The CDR3 here is CASSAPAGAPHSPLHF. Here the CDR3 DNA reads TGTGCCAGCAGCGCCCCTGCGGGGGCACCACATTCACCCCTCCACTTT.

The CDR3 region is CASSPPMNTEAFF. DNA of the CDR3: TGTGCCAGCTCACCGCCTATGAACACTGAAGCTTTCTTT. V gene TRBV18 combines with J gene TRBJ1-1, with no clear D. Germline-derived CDR1 and CDR2 are KGHSH and LQKENI. This CDR3 has 13 residues. V lost 3 bases and J lost 0, with 5 bases in between.

This clonotype was seen many times. The V call is TRBV4-1, the J call TRBJ2-7, with D perhaps matching TRBD2 (5 bases). Germline V gene lookup returns CDR1 MGHRA and CDR2 YSYEKL. The CDR3 extends over 15 amino acids. The V end lost 0 bases, the J end lost 5 bases, and 14 bases lay between the germline ends. CDR3 sequence: CASSQDSSGLNEQYF. CDR3 bases: TGCGCCAGCAGCCAAGATTCCAGCGGCCTCAACGAGCAGTACTTC.

This clonotype has just a few counts. The rearrangement links TRBV9 to TRBJ2-4, with D possibly TRBD2 on 6 matching bases. V was clipped by 4 bases and J by 9 bases, with 17 bases between them. The CDR3 is made up of 14 amino acids. Germline CDR1 and CDR2: SGDLS and YYNGEE. The CDR3 is CASSPLEGVGIQYF. The CDR3 DNA follows: TGTGCCAGCAGCCCCTTGGAGGGTGTGGGCATTCAGTACTTC.

This clonotype showed up just a few times. The V call is TRBV12-3 or TRBV12-4, the J call TRBJ1-6, with D perhaps matching TRBD1 (6 bases). V gave up 4 bases and J gave up 7 bases, with 11 bases separating them. The CDR3 covers 14 residues. CDR3 sequence: CASSSGQRNSPLHF. The DNA of the CDR3 is TGTGCCAGCAGTTCAGGACAGAGGAATTCACCCCTCCACTTT.

In this sample, this clonotype turned up a few times. V gene TRBV10-3 combines with J gene TRBJ2-2; TRBD1 agrees at 9 bases. Germline V gene data show CDR1 as ENHRY and CDR2 as SYGVKD. This CDR3 is 17 amino acids long. Germline trimming cut 0 bases from V and 3 bases from J; bases unmatched to any gene: 5. The CDR3 DNA sequence: TGTGCCATCAGTGAGTCCGGGACAGGGAGTTACACCGGGGAGCTGTTTTTT. Protein: CAISESGTGSYTGELFF.

This clonotype was observed a handful of times. A much larger clone lies one base from this, so it may be a read error. This rearrangement joins TRBV5-6 to TRBJ2-3; weak D call: TRBD1 (5 bases). CDR3 length equals 14 residues. Trimming cost V 4 bases and J 6 bases, with 15 bases left between them. Looked up from germline, CDR1 is SGHDT and CDR2 is YYEEEE. CDR3 protein: CASSPGQWWDTQYF. CDR3 coding DNA: TGTGCCAGCAGCCCAGGGCAATGGTGGGATACGCAGTATTTT. Full variable domain (missing parts from reference TRBV5-6 and TRBJ2-3): DAGVTQSPTHLIKTRGQQVTLRCSPKSGHDTVSWYQQALGQGPQFIFQYYEEEERQRGNFPDRFSGHQFPNYSSELNVNALLLGDSALYLCASSPGQWWDTQYFGPGTRLTVL.

This clonotype came up a few times. V is TRBV4-1 and J is TRBJ2-7; possibly TRBD1 for D (6 bases). The germline CDR1 and CDR2 sequences are MGHRA and YSYEKL. V was cut by 2 bases and J by 5 bases, with 28 bases left in between. The CDR3 has 19 amino acids. CDR3: CASSQKFPRTASPVHEQYF. The CDR3 DNA follows: TGCGCCAGCAGCCAAAAATTTCCGAGGACAGCCTCGCCGGTCCACGAGCAGTACTTC.

The V and J genes are TRBV10-3 and TRBJ2-5, with D possibly matching TRBD1 (5 bases). This CDR3 region has 14 residues. Between the trimmed V and J ends, which lost 0 bases and 4 bases, there was a span of 9 bases. Germline assignment: CDR1 ENHRY and CDR2 SYGVKD. CDR3: CAISESTQGETQYF. The CDR3 DNA reads TGTGCCATCAGTGAGTCGACTCAGGGAGAGACCCAGTACTTC.